This T cell receptor beta chain was found in a study of Ad26.COV2.S vaccination and SARS-CoV-2 variants (dated by TCRdb to 2020 to 2022). In terms of the full investigation: Donors in the vaccine arm were drawn from COV1001, a phase I-IIa trial of Ad26.COV2.S in healthy adults that was multicentre, randomized, double-blind and placebo-controlled. Blinding of investigators to trial group allocation was maintained during experiments and outcome assessment. TCRbeta repertoire sequencing was used to assess the specificity and breadth of SARS-CoV-2-reactive T cell receptors after Ad26.COV2.S vaccination. Ad26.COV2.S was administered intramuscularly at a dose of 5x10^10 or 1x10^11 viral particles, either as one shot or as two shots given 56 days apart. A total of some 30 samples were included in the TCR-sequenced set, comprising around 20 Ad26.COV2.S vaccine recipients, 5 placebo recipients and 8 SARS-CoV-2 convalescent individuals. Trial participants were randomized into five groups of five, in which low-dose or high-dose Ad26.COV2.S was given once or twice, or placebo was given on both occasions. What the work shows at the level of the full study, not this receptor alone: Vaccine and placebo recipients had similar non-spike TCR breadth, a finding consistent with the vaccine containing only spike. After vaccination, spike-specific CD8+ and CD4+ T cell responses were reported to show substantial breadth. The study was not powered to compare responses between vaccine doses or regimens. Ad26.COV2.S recipients had higher spike-specific TCR breadth than placebo recipients (P = 0.0014). It was noted by the authors that total T cell responses may have been underestimated by the TCR breadth and depth analyses.

The germline V gene encodes CDR1 SGHVS and CDR2 FNYEAQ. The junction carries 16 bases between V and J, which are trimmed by 2 bases and 5 bases respectively. Taken from cysteine to phenylalanine, the CDR3 has 15 residues. Only the CDR3 portion is preserved as DNA: 45 bases, with reading frame beginning at the first base. Of note for this clone: Which antigen it targets is not known. No base qualities exist here, and no much larger clone lies one base off it.

The immunoSEQ Assay was used to sequence TCRbeta CDR3 regions. After extraction, genomic DNA underwent amplification by bias-controlled multiplex PCR, followed by high-throughput sequencing. The authors' pipeline ran thus. Collapsing and filtering of sequences were performed to quantify the absolute abundance of each unique TCRbeta CDR3 region. Usable DNA was measured by amplifying reference genes present in all nucleated cells, and TCRbeta template counts were normalized to that usable DNA to estimate T cell fraction. Repertoire TCRs were annotated as SARS-CoV-2-specific by exact matching of V gene, CDR3 amino acid sequence and J gene to a known reactive TCR set. The reference SARS-CoV-2 TCR set came from MIRA and was filtered for enrichment in COVID-19-positive ImmuneCODE repertoires, removing public or cross-reactive TCRs. Using the MIRA antigens, annotated TCRs were further analysed by specific ORF or by position within an ORF. Depth was the summed frequency of annotated unique rearrangements, while breadth was defined as annotated unique rearrangements over total unique productive rearrangements. Two-sided Wilcoxon rank-sum tests were applied when comparing TCR breadth between groups. The immuneACCESS repertoire file appears here via TCRdb, limited to in-frame rearrangements. These files lack a portion of the clones; in checked studies, under half of the deficit traces to unresolved V genes, and the cause of the others is not known. V and J calls and clone size are those listed in that table; D and trimming were worked out from the DNA. Present in this sample are approximately 350,000 clones, around 87% of which were seen just once. Of the sample, roughly 3.1% falls within the top ten clones.

The treatment or condition label here, explained by the study, means: about 20 received Ad26.COV2.S at low or high dose, single or two shots; about 5 received placebo; per-sample allocation not given. Repertoires of vaccine and placebo recipients were sequenced from samples taken on day 63 after the first injection. Between 29 July and 7 August 2020, Cohort 1b enrolled fewer than 30 adults aged 18-55 years at one site in Boston, USA. As a vaccine, Ad26.COV2.S was a replication-incompetent adenovirus type 26 vector that expressed a prefusion-stabilized SARS-CoV-2 spike protein derived from the original Wuhan strain.

The chain is made from TRBV7-6 and TRBJ2-7; the D gene is perhaps TRBD1 or TRBD2, each of them matching over 5 bases. The source material was peripheral blood, sampled in a trial of Ad26.COV2.S vaccine versus placebo. This TCR derives from a person between 18 and 65 years old who received the Ad26.COV2.S COVID-19 vaccine or a placebo. The CDR3 amino acid sequence is: CASSLLVGRGHEQYF. The nucleotide sequence is TGTGCCAGCAGCTTACTTGTGGGCCGGGGCCACGAGCAGTACTTC.